This T cell receptor (beta chain) was sequenced during a study of cytomegalovirus exposure and HLA in healthy donors. On the study more broadly: Earlier, 100 million to 120 million unique TCR beta sequences were recovered from about 170 million T cells by an analysis. Study results and limitations: HLA allele associations emerged for around 15,000 TCR beta sequences in a later analysis, at 0.05 false discovery rate.

The PCR had 60 Vbeta and 13 Jbeta primers. TCRdb keeps only in-frame clones here, not all; method: immunoSEQ multiplex PCR. The sample contains around 130,000 clones, 70% to 85% of which appear only once. Germline V CDR1 and CDR2: MNHEY, SVGAGI. The CDR3 totals 14 residues. V was pared by 1 base and J by 4 bases, with 10 bases between. This clone was counted a few times. What it recognizes is unknown. The TCR originated in an older woman in good health and CMV-seropositive. The sequencing sample was made of PBMCs. The rearrangement uses TRBV6-5 and TRBJ1-2; maybe TRBD1 (5 bases). As DNA, the CDR3 is TGTGCCAGCAGTTACTGGGGCAGGACCTATGGCTACACCTTC. Protein sequence: CASSYWGRTYGYTF.